Listed here are 14 T cell receptor beta chains from one sample, sequenced in a study of cytomegalovirus exposure and HLA in healthy donors. The PCR employed 60 Vbeta primers together with 13 Jbeta primers. Profiling relied on immunoSEQ multiplex PCR, and the TCRdb table lists in-frame clones only, not all of them. Altogether around 150,000 clones are present, over 75% being singletons, with the ten largest covering approximately 1.5%. Material: PBMCs. Receptor source: a woman under 40 in good health and CMV-seronegative.

The V gene is TRBV4-2, the J gene TRBJ1-1; D may be TRBD1 (5 bases). Germline V lookup: CDR1 LGHNA, CDR2 YNFKEQ. V lost 1 base, J lost 6 bases, and 12 bases lay in between. The CDR3 is 14 residues long. This CDR3 reads CASSQGGGGAEAFF. CDR3 DNA sequence: TGTGCCAGCAGCCAAGGTGGGGGAGGGGCTGAAGCTTTCTTT.

This chain joins TRBV28 and TRBJ1-3; weak D call: TRBD1 (5 bases). V was clipped by 2 bases and J by 3 bases, with 14 bases between them. The CDR3 runs to 16 residues. Germline CDR1 is MDHEN and CDR2 is SYDVKM. CDR3 in amino acids: CASSLPGVYYGNTIYF. CDR3 in DNA: TGTGCCAGCAGTTTACCGGGGGTATATTATGGAAACACCATATATTTT. The full variable domain, rest sourced from reference TRBV28 and TRBJ1-3, is DVKVTQSSRYLVKRTGEKVFLECVQDMDHENMFWYRQDPGLGLRLIYFSYDVKMKEKGDIPEGYSVSREKKERFSLILESASTNQTSMYLCASSLPGVYYGNTIYFGEGSWLTVV.

The rearrangement joins TRBV5-4 to TRBJ1-1; D not resolved. V was trimmed by 6 bases and J by 5 bases, leaving 11 bases between them. The CDR3 length is 12 residues. Germline CDR1 and CDR2: SGHNT and YYREEE (reference sequence). The CDR3 region is CASIADGTEAFF. For the CDR3, the DNA is TGTGCCAGCATCGCGGATGGGACTGAAGCTTTCTTT. The full variable domain, its missing parts supplied by reference TRBV5-4 and TRBJ1-1, is ETGVTQSPTHLIKTRGQQVTLRCSSQSGHNTVSWYQQALGQGPQFIFQYYREEENGRGNFPPRFSGLQFPNYSSELNVNALELDDSALYLCASIADGTEAFFGQGTRLTVV.

This rearrangement joins TRBV7-9 to TRBJ2-6; 8 nucleotides agree with TRBD1. Germline V gene lookup returns CDR1 SEHNR and CDR2 FQNEAQ (reference sequence). The CDR3 has 16 residues. V lost 5 bases and J lost 4; bases outside the gene matches: 7. CDR3 amino acids: CASSPDRAGGANVLTF. CDR3 coding DNA: TGTGCCAGCAGCCCGGACAGGGCTGGAGGGGCCAACGTCCTGACTTTC.

This clone was recorded a few times. V and J are TRBV5-1 and TRBJ2-3, with D possibly being TRBD2 (5 bases). The germline V gene encodes CDR1 SGHRS and CDR2 YFSETQ. This CDR3 has 13 residues. V lost 4 bases and J 8 bases, leaving 14 bases between the germline ends. The CDR3 DNA is TGCGCCAGCAGCGCGGAACTAGGCGCTACGCAGTATTTT. Its translation: CASSAELGATQYF.

Remarks on this clone: The sample holds other DNA sequences that translate to the same CDR3. This sequence joins TRBV30 and TRBJ1-4, with D maybe TRBD1 (6 bases). The CDR3 has 11 residues. CDR1 and CDR2 from the germline V gene are GTSNPN and SVGIG (reference sequence). The V gene lost 3 bases and the J gene lost 8 bases, with 7 bases spanning the gap. CDR3 protein: CAWSDREKLFF. The CDR3 coding sequence is TGTGCCTGGAGCGACAGGGAAAAACTGTTTTTT.

The genes are TRBV7-9 and TRBJ2-7, with D possibly TRBD1 on 6 matching bases. V was shortened by 6 bases and J by 2 bases, with 14 bases between the two germline ends. CDR1 is SEHNR, CDR2 FQNEAQ, per germline (reference sequence). CDR3 size: 14 residues. The CDR3 protein is CASRPTGSPYEQYF. CDR3 DNA sequence: TGTGCCAGCAGACCCACAGGGTCCCCCTACGAGCAGTACTTC.

This clone was found a few times. The V call is TRBV30, the J call TRBJ1-1; TRBD1 matches 7 bases. V dropped 6 bases and J dropped 3; count of bases not matched to a gene: 13. CDR3 length: 15 amino acids. Germline-derived CDR1 and CDR2 are GTSNPN and SVGIG (reference sequence). CDR3: CACPGARGVDTEAFF. The CDR3 bases are TGTGCCTGTCCCGGGGCCAGGGGGGTGGACACTGAAGCTTTCTTT.

This rearrangement joins TRBV2 to TRBJ1-4; D is unclear. CDR1 is SNHLY, CDR2 FYNNEI, per germline. The CDR3 runs to 16 residues. V was trimmed by 7 bases and J by 0 bases, leaving 15 bases between them. The CDR3 spells CASNLPPSATNEKLFF. The CDR3 nucleotides read TGTGCCAGCAATCTTCCCCCGAGTGCAACTAATGAAAAACTGTTTTTT. The whole variable domain, remainder taken from reference TRBV2 and TRBJ1-4, is EPEVTQTPSHQVTQMGQEVILRCVPISNHLYFYWYRQILGQKVEFLVSFYNNEISEKSEIFDDQFSVERPDGSNFTLKIRSTKLEDSAMYFCASNLPPSATNEKLFFGSGTQLSVL.

This chain joins TRBV19 and TRBJ2-3, with 8 bases lining up with TRBD1. V trimming: 3 bases; J trimming: 6 bases; junction bases outside the gene matches: 2. There are 13 residues in the CDR3. Germline V gene data show CDR1 as LNHDA and CDR2 as SQIVND (reference sequence). The CDR3 here is CASSIRDRDTQYF. In DNA form, the CDR3 reads TGTGCCAGTAGTATCAGGGACAGGGATACGCAGTATTTT.

V gene TRBV11-2 combines with J gene TRBJ1-1, with D possibly being TRBD1 (5 bases). The germline V gene has CDR1 SGHAT and CDR2 FQNNGV. This CDR3 has 13 residues. V lost 3 bases and J lost 3, with 8 bases in between. CDR3 DNA sequence: TGTGCCAGCAGCTTCGACAGATACACTGAAGCTTTCTTT. This sequence encodes CASSFDRYTEAFF.

The genes are TRBV27 and TRBJ1-2; tentatively, D is TRBD1 (6 bases). With 6 bases removed from V and 5 bases from J, the gap between germline ends came to 16 bases. Germline lookup yields CDR1 MNHEY and CDR2 SMNVEV (reference sequence). The CDR3 consists of 14 residues. The CDR3: CASSPRGVGYGYTF. The CDR3 nucleotides are TGTGCCAGCAGCCCCAGGGGAGTCGGATATGGCTACACCTTC.

In its sample, this clone was seen a few times. The J gene is TRBJ1-5, the V gene TRBV2; D is unclear. Germline CDR1 reads SNHLY; CDR2 reads FYNNEI. The CDR3 runs to 14 residues. Deletions cut 2 bases from V and 6 bases from J, with 11 bases between. Here the CDR3 DNA reads TGTGCCAGCAGTGAACTCGGGTTCCCTCAGCCCCAGCATTTT. Its translation: CASSELGFPQPQHF.

This chain uses TRBV11-1 with TRBJ2-5, with D perhaps TRBD1 (6 bases). The end of the DNA is better explained by TRBJ2-7, so the J call may be wrong. The CDR3 runs to 13 residues. Germline V gene data show CDR1 as SGHAT and CDR2 as FQDESV (reference sequence). The CDR3 protein is CASSADSSYEQYF. CDR3 coding DNA: TGTGCCAGCAGCGCGGACAGCTCCTACGAGCAGTACTTC.